The TCR beta chain described here comes from a study of a mutant IDH1 vaccine in newly diagnosed glioma. Study conclusions and caveats: Across multiple MHC alleles, about 95% of patients had vaccine-induced responses.

Time point meaning: baseline, week 1 (first vaccination visit). Treatment here: pre-vaccination baseline after standard-of-care therapy. Diagnosis in the donors showed new WHO grade 3 or 4 astrocytomas that were IDH1-mutant and ATRX-lost. With 0 bases clipped from V and 5 bases from J, the junction kept 3 bases outside the gene matches. CDR1 SGHRS and CDR2 YFSETQ come from the germline V gene. The CDR3 runs 14 residues. With respect to this clone: Its antigen remains unknown.

Profiling relied on immunoSEQ multiplex PCR, and the TCRdb table lists in-frame clones only, not all of them. The sample has over 75,000 clones; 70% to 90% are singletons. The TCR was taken from a woman aged 50 to 60 with glioma. The J gene is TRBJ2-7, the V gene TRBV5-1, with 9 bases lining up with TRBD1. Specimen: PBMCs, collected from a glioma patient treated with radiotherapy, temozolomide or both. The DNA for the CDR3 is TGCGCCAGCAGCTTGGTGGACAGGGGACACGAGCAGTACTTC. Encoded protein: CASSLVDRGHEQYF.